Below are 5 T cell receptor beta chains sequenced from a single sample in a study of T cells in Graves' hyperthyroidism and ophthalmopathy. Amplified TCR beta CDR3 regions derived from RNA transcripts. The primer set for the first-round RT-PCR of the TCR CDR3 was HTBI. TCRdb fed the multiplex PCR reads into MiXCR, producing one record per CDR3 protein. The table records 750,000 to 900,000 distinct CDR3 sequences, around 38% of them present only once. Material: blood. These receptors all stem from a man between 18 and 29 years old with Graves' hyperthyroidism.

The V and J genes are TRBV20-1 and TRBJ1-4; D call uncertain. This CDR3 has 15 residues. The germline V and J ends were trimmed by 0 bases and 3 bases, with 11 bases remaining between them. Per germline, CDR1 DFQATT and CDR2 SNEGSKA (reference sequence). The CDR3 sequence is CSARDLADPNEKLFF. DNA of the CDR3: TGCAGTGCTAGAGATCTGGCGGATCCTAATGAAAAACTGTTTTTT.

Many counts were recorded for this clonotype. The chain carries TRBV2 and TRBJ2-5; maybe TRBD1 (6 bases). Trimming took 10 bases from V and 1 from J, leaving 13 bases between them. Germline CDR1 and CDR2: SNHLY and FYNNEI. The CDR3 runs to 13 residues. The CDR3 DNA sequence: TGTGCCACCCCCACAGGGAGCCAAGAGACCCAGTACTTC. Translating it yields CATPTGSQETQYF.

This clonotype was seen only a few times. This sequence joins TRBV2 and TRBJ2-7; 7 nucleotides agree with TRBD2. With 4 bases clipped from V and 3 bases from J, the junction kept 9 bases outside the gene matches. Germline lookup yields CDR1 SNHLY and CDR2 FYNNEI. This CDR3 is 15 amino acids long. CDR3 sequence reads: CASSVSGAFFYEQYF. The DNA for the CDR3 is TGTGCCAGCAGTGTCAGCGGGGCTTTCTTCTACGAGCAGTACTTC.

The table lists this clonotype with a few counts. The chain uses TRBV9 and TRBJ1-3; unclear D gene. Germline V CDR1 and CDR2: SGDLS, YYNGEE. Trimming took 0 bases from V and 11 from J, leaving 21 bases between them. The CDR3 spans 16 residues. CDR3 residues: CASSVATTTPSRPIYF. As DNA, the CDR3 is TGTGCCAGCAGCGTAGCTACAACGACACCCAGTCGTCCCATATATTTT. The entire variable domain, with the rest obtained from reference TRBV9 and TRBJ1-3, is as follows: DSGVTQTPKHLITATGQRVTLRCSPRSGDLSVYWYQQSLDQGLQFLIQYYNGEERAKGNILERFSAQQFPDLHSELNLSSLELGDSALYFCASSVATTTPSRPIYFGEGSWLTVV.

The gene calls are TRBV7-2 and TRBJ1-1; D gene uncertain. With 1 base removed from V and 6 bases from J, the gap between germline ends came to 12 bases. The CDR3 covers 14 residues. CDR1 and CDR2 from the germline V gene are SGHTA and FQGNSA. As DNA, the CDR3 is TGTGCCAGCAGCTTAGTGTTATCTGGGGCTGAAGCTTTCTTT. Translated: CASSLVLSGAEAFF.